These T cell receptor beta chains were read from a single sample in a study of OX40 agonist ivuxolimab in advanced cancers. The table came from immunoSEQ multiplex PCR; TCRdb's copy has only in-frame clones and leaves some out. This table holds about 75,000 clones, roughly 89% found once. The source was CD4+ or CD8+ T cells sorted from blood, collected in a trial of the OX40 agonist ivuxolimab. Receptors originate from an adult with an advanced solid tumor such as melanoma, head and neck, liver or kidney cancer. Both conserved end residues are part of each CDR3. D genes are given only for firm matches. Clone size appears in some rows only: once, few, many, or a class for an expanded clone.

J	size	V	length	D	DNA	CDR3
TRBJ2-2	-	TRBV18	14	-	TGTGCCAGCTTCCCCGGGGGAAGGACCGGGGAGCTGTTTTTT	CASFPGGRTGELFF
TRBJ2-1	-	TRBV7-2	15	TRBD2	TGTGCCAGCAGCTTAAGGGGCCGTAGCGGGGGGTCGCAGTTCTTC	CASSLRGRSGGSQFF
TRBJ1-6	-	TRBV10-3	15	-	TGTGCCATCAGTACTGTGGGGGGGCAGGAGTCACCCCTCCACTTT	CAISTVGGQESPLHF
TRBJ2-5	-	TRBV20-1	11	-	TGCAGTGCACCGCAGCAAGAGACCCAGTACTTC	CSAPQQETQYF
TRBJ2-3	once	TRBV7-6	13	-	TGTGCCAGCAGCCGCGGGGGCACAGATACGCAGTATTTT	CASSRGGTDTQYF
TRBJ2-2	-	TRBV27	15	TRBD1	TGTGCCAGCAGCCTAGGGACAGACCTCACCGGGGAGCTGTTTTTT	CASSLGTDLTGELFF
TRBJ1-6	few	TRBV7-3	14	-	TGTGCCAGCAGCTTAAAGTCCTCTAATTCACCCCTCCACTTT	CASSLKSSNSPLHF
TRBJ2-7	-	TRBV6-5	14	-	TGTGCCAGCAGTCTCATCTCAGGGCTCTACGAGCAGTACTTC	CASSLISGLYEQYF
TRBJ1-6	-	TRBV7-2	16	-	TGTGCCAGCAGCTTAGAAAGGACAGCCTATAATTCACCCCTCCACTTT	CASSLERTAYNSPLHF
TRBJ1-5	-	TRBV5-5	15	-	TGTGCCAGCAGCCGGGATGCAAGAAGCAATCAGCCCCAGCATTTT	CASSRDARSNQPQHF
TRBJ1-1	-	TRBV18	16	-	TGTGCCAGCTCACTTAACTGGGGGTCAGGGAACACTGAAGCTTTCTTT	CASSLNWGSGNTEAFF
TRBJ2-6	-	TRBV2	16	TRBD1	TGTGCCAGTGGACAGGGGCCAATCTCTGGGGCCAACGTCCTGACTTTC	CASGQGPISGANVLTF
TRBJ1-4	once	TRBV19	16	TRBD1	TGTGCCAGTAACGCCGACAGGGTGGCAACTAATGAAAAACTGTTTTTT	CASNADRVATNEKLFF
TRBJ2-7	-	TRBV28	13	-	TGTGCCAGCAGTTACCCGCCTACCTACGAGCAGTACTTC	CASSYPPTYEQYF
TRBJ1-5	few	TRBV4-1	14	-	TGCGCCAGCAGCCAAGATAGGTCTGATCAGCCCCAGCATTTT	CASSQDRSDQPQHF
TRBJ2-7	-	TRBV5-1	13	-	TGCGCCAGCAGCTCCTACAGTTCCTACGAGCAGTACTTC	CASSSYSSYEQYF
TRBJ1-5	-	TRBV7-2	16	-	TGTGCCAGCAGCTTAGCGGGGAGACAACCCAATCAGCCCCAGCATTTT	CASSLAGRQPNQPQHF
TRBJ1-2	-	TRBV28	13	-	TGTGCCAGCAGCCCACCCGGCGACTATGGCTACACCTTC	CASSPPGDYGYTF
TRBJ1-2	-	TRBV5-1	13	TRBD1	TGCGCCAGCAGCTTGGGACAGGGCTACGGCCACACCTTC	CASSLGQGYGHTF
TRBJ2-2	-	TRBV9	16	TRBD2	TGTGCCAGCAGCGTAGGGGTAGCGGGGGACCACGGGGAGCTGTTTTTT	CASSVGVAGDHGELFF
TRBJ1-1	-	TRBV28	15	-	TGTGCCAGCAGCGAAGTAACGCTCGGATACACTGAAGCTTTCTTT	CASSEVTLGYTEAFF
TRBJ2-3	-	TRBV6-1	14	-	TGTGCCAGCGGCGCAAGGTGGGGCACAGATACGCAGTATTTT	CASGARWGTDTQYF
TRBJ1-1	-	TRBV19	14	-	TGTGCCAGTAGTATAATTGGTCAGGGCAGTGAAGCTTTCTTT	CASSIIGQGSEAFF
TRBJ1-6	-	TRBV7-6	13	-	TGTGCCAGCAGCTCGACGGGAGGCCGAGGTCTCCACTTT	CASSSTGGRGLHF
TRBJ2-5	-	TRBV5-1	13	TRBD1	TGTGCCAGCAGCTTGGACAGGGGCGAGACCCAGTACTTC	CASSLDRGETQYF
TRBJ2-3	-	TRBV7-3	14	-	TGTGCCAGCAGCCCAATTTCTAGCACAGATACGCAGTATTTT	CASSPISSTDTQYF
TRBJ1-5	once	TRBV6-5	14	-	TGTGCCAGCAGCGAGGTTTTCAGCAATCAGCCCCAGCATTTT	CASSEVFSNQPQHF
TRBJ1-2	once	TRBV19	13	-	TGTGCCAGTAGTATCCAGTTAAACTATGGCTACACCTTC	CASSIQLNYGYTF
TRBJ2-7	-	TRBV2	13	-	TGTGCCAGCAAGTGGTCCCCGGGGTACGAGCAGTACTTC	CASKWSPGYEQYF
TRBJ2-5	-	TRBV20-1	11	TRBD1	TGCTCGGGACAGGTTCAAGAGACCCAGTACTTC	CSGQVQETQYF
TRBJ1-6	-	TRBV6-6	13	-	TGTGCCATGGGGGAATTGAACAATTCACCCCTCCACTTT	CAMGELNNSPLHF
TRBJ1-1	-	TRBV4-3	14	-	TGCGCCAGCAGCCAAGTGGCAAAAACGACTGAAGCTTTCTTT	CASSQVAKTTEAFF
TRBJ2-1	-	TRBV5-1	16	-	TGCGCCAGCAGGGGTGGGGGCTTACGCTCCTACAATGAGCAGTTCTTC	CASRGGGLRSYNEQFF
TRBJ1-3	-	TRBV5-1	15	-	TGCGCCAGCAGACCTGCGGGGGCCGCAGGAAACACCATATATTTT	CASRPAGAAGNTIYF
TRBJ1-3	-	TRBV19	13	-	TGTGCCAGTCAGGTGAACTCTGGAAACACCATATATTTT	CASQVNSGNTIYF
TRBJ1-2	-	TRBV6-6	14	-	TGTGCCAGCAGTGCACTCGGGGGGCAAGGGGGCTACACCTTC	CASSALGGQGGYTF
TRBJ2-2	-	TRBV7-7	13	-	TGTGCCAGCAGCTTAGCCAGCACCGGGGAGCTGTTTTTT	CASSLASTGELFF
TRBJ1-6	-	TRBV9	14	-	TGTGCCAGCAGCGTAGGCGGGAACAATTCACCCCTCCACTTT	CASSVGGNNSPLHF
TRBJ1-6	few	TRBV11-1	15	TRBD1	TGTGCCAGCAGCTTGGGACAGGGGGCCGGTTCACCCCTCCACTTT	CASSLGQGAGSPLHF
TRBJ1-6	-	TRBV14	16	TRBD1	TGTGCCAGCAGCTCTCGGACAGGGCGAAATAATTCACCCCTCCACTTT	CASSSRTGRNNSPLHF
TRBJ1-2	-	TRBV11-3	16	-	TGTGCCAGCAGTCGCACCGGTGGGGGAACTAACTATGGCTACACCTTC	CASSRTGGGTNYGYTF